The clone carrying this T cell receptor (beta chain) was detected many times. Its antigen is currently unknown. This specimen comes from a study of Graves' ophthalmopathy and Graves' hyperthyroidism. Amplified TCR beta CDR3 regions were obtained using RNA transcripts as template. RT-PCR with HTBI primers came first, then second-round multiplex PCR. MiXCR was run by TCRdb on the multiplex PCR reads, yielding one entry per CDR3 protein. The sample holds about 400,000 distinct CDR3 sequences, around 16% seen once. Study results and caveats: Among thyroid clonotypes expanded above 0.001 frequency, most also appeared in blood. Using 13 signatures, a model distinguished ophthalmopathy from stable hyperthyroidism, reaching about 89% sensitivity and 81.08% specificity.

Clinical symptoms and serum thyroxine were used for diagnosis; TRAb, thyroid ultrasound and orbital computed tomography were also relied on. This CDR3 spans 15 amino acids. V lost 1 base, J lost 8 bases, and 17 bases lay in between. The chain has TRBV12-3 or TRBV12-4 and TRBJ1-2, with a possible D match to TRBD1 (5 bases). Specimen: peripheral blood. The sequence was collected from a woman younger than 30 with Graves' ophthalmopathy. DNA of the CDR3: TGTGCCAGCAGTTTAGGGCCGGGGCCTATGGAAGGCTACACCTTC. This gives the protein CASSLGPGPMEGYTF.